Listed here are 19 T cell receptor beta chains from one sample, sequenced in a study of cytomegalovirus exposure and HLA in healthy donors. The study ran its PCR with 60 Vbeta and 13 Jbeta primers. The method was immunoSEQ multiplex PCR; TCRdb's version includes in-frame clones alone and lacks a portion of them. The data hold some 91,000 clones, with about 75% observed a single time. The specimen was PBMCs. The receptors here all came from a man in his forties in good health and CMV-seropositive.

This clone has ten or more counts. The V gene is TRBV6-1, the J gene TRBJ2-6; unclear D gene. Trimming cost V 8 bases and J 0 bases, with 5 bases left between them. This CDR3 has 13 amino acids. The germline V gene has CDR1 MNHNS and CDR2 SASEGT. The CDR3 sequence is CASADSGANVLTF. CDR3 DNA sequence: TGTGCCAGCGCAGACTCTGGGGCCAACGTCCTGACTTTC.

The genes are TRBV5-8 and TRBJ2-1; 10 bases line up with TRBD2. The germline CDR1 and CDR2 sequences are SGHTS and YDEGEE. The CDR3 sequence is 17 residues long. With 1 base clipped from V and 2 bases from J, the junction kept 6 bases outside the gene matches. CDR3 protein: CASSLTPSGSAYNEQFF. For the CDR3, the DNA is TGTGCCAGCAGCTTGACTCCTAGCGGGAGTGCCTACAATGAGCAGTTCTTC.

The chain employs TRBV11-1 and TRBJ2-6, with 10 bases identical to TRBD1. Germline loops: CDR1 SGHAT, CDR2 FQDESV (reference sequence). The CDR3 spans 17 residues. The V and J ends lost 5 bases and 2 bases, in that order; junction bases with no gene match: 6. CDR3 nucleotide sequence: TGTGCCAGCAGCAAGCGACAGGGGGCGGCTGGGGCCAACGTCCTGACTTTC. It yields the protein CASSKRQGAAGANVLTF.

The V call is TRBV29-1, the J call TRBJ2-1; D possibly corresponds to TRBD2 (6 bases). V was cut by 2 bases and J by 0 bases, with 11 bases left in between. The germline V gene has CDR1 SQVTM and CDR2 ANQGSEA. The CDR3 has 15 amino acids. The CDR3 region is CSVERGTDSYNEQFF. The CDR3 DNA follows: TGCAGCGTTGAACGGGGGACGGACTCCTACAATGAGCAGTTCTTC.

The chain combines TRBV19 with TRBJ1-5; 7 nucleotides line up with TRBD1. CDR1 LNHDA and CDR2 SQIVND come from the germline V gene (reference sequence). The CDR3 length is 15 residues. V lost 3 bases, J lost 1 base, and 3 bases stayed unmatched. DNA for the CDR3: TGTGCCAGTAGTATCCCGGGACAGAGCAATCAGCCCCAGCATTTT. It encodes CASSIPGQSNQPQHF.

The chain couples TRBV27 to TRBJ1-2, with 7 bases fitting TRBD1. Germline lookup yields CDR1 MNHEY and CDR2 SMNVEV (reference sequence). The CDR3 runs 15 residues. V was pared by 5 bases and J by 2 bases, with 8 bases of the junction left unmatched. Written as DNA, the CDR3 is TGTGCCAGCAGTCCCACCCCGACAGGGAACTATGGCTACACCTTC. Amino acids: CASSPTPTGNYGYTF.

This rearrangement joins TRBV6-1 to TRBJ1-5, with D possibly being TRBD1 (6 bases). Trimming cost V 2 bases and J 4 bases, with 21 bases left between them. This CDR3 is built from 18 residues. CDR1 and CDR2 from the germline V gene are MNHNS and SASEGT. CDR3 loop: CASSEIYTGHIINQPQHF. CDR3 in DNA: TGTGCCAGCAGTGAAATATATACGGGACATATTATTAATCAGCCCCAGCATTTT.

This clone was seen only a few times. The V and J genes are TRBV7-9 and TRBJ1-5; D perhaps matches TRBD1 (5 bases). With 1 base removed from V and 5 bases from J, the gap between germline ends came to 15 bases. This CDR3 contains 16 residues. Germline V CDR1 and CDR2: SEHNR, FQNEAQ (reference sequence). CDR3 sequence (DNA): TGTGCCAGCAGCTTAGTTCTCCAGGGAAATGATCAGCCCCAGCATTTT. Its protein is CASSLVLQGNDQPQHF.

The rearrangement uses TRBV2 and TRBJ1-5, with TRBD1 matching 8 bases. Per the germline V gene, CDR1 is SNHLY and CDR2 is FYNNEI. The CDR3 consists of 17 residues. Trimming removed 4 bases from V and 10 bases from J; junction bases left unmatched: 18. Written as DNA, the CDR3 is TGTGCCAGCAGTGCTGGGCCGGACAGGGCCAGCCGGAGACCCCAGCATTTT. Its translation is CASSAGPDRASRRPQHF.

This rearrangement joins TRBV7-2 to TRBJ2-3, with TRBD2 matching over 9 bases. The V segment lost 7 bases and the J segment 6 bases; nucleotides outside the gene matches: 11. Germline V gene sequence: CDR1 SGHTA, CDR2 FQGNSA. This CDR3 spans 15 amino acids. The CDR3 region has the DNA TGTGCCAGCACCAGGGAGGGCGGGAGGGCGGATACGCAGTATTTT. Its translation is CASTREGGRADTQYF.

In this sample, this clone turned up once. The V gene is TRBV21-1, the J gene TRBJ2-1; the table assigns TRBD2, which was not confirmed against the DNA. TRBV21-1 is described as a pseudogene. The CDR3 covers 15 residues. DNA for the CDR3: TGTGCCAGCAGCAAAGAAAGGGAGGCCGCCGATGAGCAGTTCTTC. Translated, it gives CASSKEREAADEQFF.

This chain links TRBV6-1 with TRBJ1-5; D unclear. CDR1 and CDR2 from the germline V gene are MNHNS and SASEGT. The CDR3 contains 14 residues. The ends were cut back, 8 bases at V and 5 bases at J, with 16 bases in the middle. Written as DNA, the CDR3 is TGTGCCAGCTGGTCGGGGATAAGGTATCAGCCCCAGCATTTT. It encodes CASWSGIRYQPQHF.

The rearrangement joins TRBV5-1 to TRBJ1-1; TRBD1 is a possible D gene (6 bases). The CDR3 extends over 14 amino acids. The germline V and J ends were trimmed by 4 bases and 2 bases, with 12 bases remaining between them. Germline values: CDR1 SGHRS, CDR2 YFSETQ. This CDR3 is CASSEQGSNTEAFF. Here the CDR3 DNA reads TGCGCCAGCAGCGAACAGGGTTCCAACACTGAAGCTTTCTTT.

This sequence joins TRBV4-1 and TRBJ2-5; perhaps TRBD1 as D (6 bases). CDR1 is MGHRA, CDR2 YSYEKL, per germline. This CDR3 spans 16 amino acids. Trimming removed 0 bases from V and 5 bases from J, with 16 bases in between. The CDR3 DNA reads TGCGCCAGCAGCCAAGAGGCATCCGGACAGTGGGAGACCCAGTACTTC. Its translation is CASSQEASGQWETQYF.

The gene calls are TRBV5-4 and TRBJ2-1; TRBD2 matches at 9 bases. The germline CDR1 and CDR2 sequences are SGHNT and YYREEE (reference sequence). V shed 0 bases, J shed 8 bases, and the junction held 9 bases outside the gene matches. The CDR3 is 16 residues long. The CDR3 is CASSLAAGGRNYEQFF. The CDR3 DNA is TGTGCCAGCAGCTTGGCAGCGGGGGGTCGGAATTATGAGCAGTTCTTC.

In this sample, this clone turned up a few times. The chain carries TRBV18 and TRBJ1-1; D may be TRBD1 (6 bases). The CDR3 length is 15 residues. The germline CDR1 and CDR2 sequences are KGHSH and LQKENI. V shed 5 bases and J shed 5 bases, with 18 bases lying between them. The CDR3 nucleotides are TGTGCCAGCTCAACGACAGGCGCAAAGAGGACTGAAGCTTTCTTT. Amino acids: CASSTTGAKRTEAFF. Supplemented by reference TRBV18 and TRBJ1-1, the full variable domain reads NAGVMQNPRHLVRRRGQEARLRCSPMKGHSHVYWYRQLPEEGLKFMVYLQKENIIDESGMPKERFSAEFPKEGPSILRIQQVVRGDSAAYFCASSTTGAKRTEAFFGQGTRLTVV.

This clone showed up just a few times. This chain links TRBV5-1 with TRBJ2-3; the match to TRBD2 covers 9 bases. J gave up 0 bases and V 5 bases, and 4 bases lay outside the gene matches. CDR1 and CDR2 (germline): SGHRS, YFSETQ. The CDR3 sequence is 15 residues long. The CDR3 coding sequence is TGCGCCAGCAGACAAACTAGCGGGAGCACAGATACGCAGTATTTT. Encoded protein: CASRQTSGSTDTQYF.

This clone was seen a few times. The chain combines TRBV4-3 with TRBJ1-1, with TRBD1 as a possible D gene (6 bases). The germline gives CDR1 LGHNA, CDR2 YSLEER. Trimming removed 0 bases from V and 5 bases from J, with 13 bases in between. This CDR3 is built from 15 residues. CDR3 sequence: CASSQDQGQGTEAFF. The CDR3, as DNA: TGCGCCAGCAGCCAAGATCAGGGGCAGGGGACTGAAGCTTTCTTT.

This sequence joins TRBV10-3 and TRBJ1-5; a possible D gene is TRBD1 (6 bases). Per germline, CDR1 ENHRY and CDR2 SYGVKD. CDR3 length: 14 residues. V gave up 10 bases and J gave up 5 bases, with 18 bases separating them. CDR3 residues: CATANRDTDQPQHF. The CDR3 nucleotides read TGTGCCACCGCGAACCGGGACACCGATCAGCCCCAGCATTTT.